In its sample, the clone carrying this T cell receptor (beta chain) was seen many times. Its cognate antigen is unknown. The sample originates from a study of T-cell memory formation after mild COVID-19. Whole-study findings and limits: Largely, contracting CD4+ clones fell within CM and EM, and contracting CD8+ clones within EMRA. SARS-CoV-2 specificity was not confirmed for second-wave clones peaking on day 37. A subset of responding clones appeared in pre-infection memory, suggesting cross-reactive memory joined.

Libraries for TCRalpha and TCRbeta carried sample barcodes and unique molecular identifiers via 5'RACE. TCRdb itself ran the 5' RACE reads through MiXCR, one entry per CDR3 protein. The sample has 200,000 to 300,000 distinct CDR3 sequences; over 15% are singletons. The V end lost 2 bases, the J end lost 2 bases, and 6 bases lay between the germline ends. There are 13 residues in the CDR3. Germline CDR1 reads SGHTA; CDR2 reads FQGNSA. The source of this sequence is an adult woman who had mild COVID-19 (a few samples of this study predate the infection). Cell type and time point are not known. The sequencing input was PBMCs or a T cell subset sorted from them (not recorded which). The chain joins TRBV7-2 to TRBJ1-1, with D hard to call. This CDR3 reads CASSLQRNTEAFF. The CDR3 DNA reads as TGTGCCAGCAGCTTACAAAGAAACACTGAAGCTTTCTTT.